This entry describes one TCR beta chain. The antigen remains unidentified. The data were taken from a study of shared clonotypes between healthy human individuals. The assay was immunoSEQ multiplex PCR, and TCRdb's table has in-frame clones only and misses some. This table has just over 2,000,000 clones, about 95% appearing once. In the naive CD8 group, cells lacked CD45RO and were positively selected for CCR7, so terminally differentiated effector memory CD45RA+ cells were left out. General study points: Few donors restricted represented genetic and exposure-history diversity.

Sample: naive CD8+ T cells sorted from blood. The sequence was obtained from a man younger than 30 in good health.

The CDR3 DNA reads TGTGCCAGCAGCTTAAACCCCCCCACCACGAACACCGGGGAGCTGTTTTTT. Translated: CASSLNPPTTNTGELFF. This sequence joins TRBV7-3 and TRBJ2-2; D unclear. The CDR3 totals 17 residues. The V and J ends lost 1 base and 0 bases respectively, with 12 bases between them. The germline V gene encodes CDR1 SGHTA and CDR2 FQGTGA.